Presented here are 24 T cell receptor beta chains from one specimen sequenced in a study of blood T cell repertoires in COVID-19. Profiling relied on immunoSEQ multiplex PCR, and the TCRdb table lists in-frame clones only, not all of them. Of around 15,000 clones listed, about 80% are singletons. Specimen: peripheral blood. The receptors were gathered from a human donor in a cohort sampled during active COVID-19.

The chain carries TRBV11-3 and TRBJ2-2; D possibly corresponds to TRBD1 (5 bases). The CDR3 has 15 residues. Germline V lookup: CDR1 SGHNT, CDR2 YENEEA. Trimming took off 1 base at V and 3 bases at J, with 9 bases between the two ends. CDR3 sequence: CASSLAVGDTGELFF. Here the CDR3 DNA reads TGTGCCAGCAGCTTAGCTGTAGGGGACACCGGGGAGCTGTTTTTT.

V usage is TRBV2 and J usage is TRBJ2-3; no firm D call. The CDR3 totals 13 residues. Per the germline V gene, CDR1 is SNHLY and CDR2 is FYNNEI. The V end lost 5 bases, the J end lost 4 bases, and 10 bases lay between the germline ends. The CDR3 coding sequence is TGTGCCAGCAGTTCTTCCCTCCCAGATACGCAGTATTTT. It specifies CASSSSLPDTQYF.

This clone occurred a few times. The CDR3: CASSNGLAGANTGELFF. The CDR3 DNA follows: TGCGCCAGCAGCAACGGACTAGCGGGAGCGAACACCGGGGAGCTGTTTTTT. The V and J genes are TRBV5-1 and TRBJ2-2; 13 nucleotides line up with TRBD2. J lost 0 bases, V lost 4 bases, and 3 bases had no gene match. The CDR3 sequence is 17 residues long. Germline-derived CDR1 and CDR2 are SGHRS and YFSETQ.

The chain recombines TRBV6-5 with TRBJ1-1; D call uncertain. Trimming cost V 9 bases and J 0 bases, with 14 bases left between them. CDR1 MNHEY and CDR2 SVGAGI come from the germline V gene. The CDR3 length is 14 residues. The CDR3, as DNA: TGTGCCAGTGGTCGGGAGGGCATGAACACTGAAGCTTTCTTT. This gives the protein CASGREGMNTEAFF.

As DNA, the CDR3 is TGTGCCACCAGTGGCAACAGGGGTTCCATTCAGCCCCAGCATTTT. Translated: CATSGNRGSIQPQHF. V and J are TRBV24-1 and TRBJ1-5; 7 nucleotides align to TRBD1. Trimming cost V 5 bases and J 6 bases; bases outside gene matches: 9. CDR1 is KGHDR and CDR2 is SFDVKD in the germline V gene. CDR3 length: 15 amino acids.

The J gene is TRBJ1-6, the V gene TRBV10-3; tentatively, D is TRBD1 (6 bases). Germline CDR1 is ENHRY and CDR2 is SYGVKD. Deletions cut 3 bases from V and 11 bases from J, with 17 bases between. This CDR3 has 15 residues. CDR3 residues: CAISDGLLQGPPLHF. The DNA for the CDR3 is TGTGCCATCAGTGACGGGCTGCTTCAGGGGCCACCCCTCCACTTT.

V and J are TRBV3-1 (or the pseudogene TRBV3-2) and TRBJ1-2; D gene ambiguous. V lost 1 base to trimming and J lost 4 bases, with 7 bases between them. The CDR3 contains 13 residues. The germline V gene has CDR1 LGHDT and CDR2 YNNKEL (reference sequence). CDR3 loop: CASSQGLIYGYTF. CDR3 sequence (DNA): TGTGCCAGCAGCCAAGGGCTCATCTATGGCTACACCTTC.

Here the CDR3 DNA reads TGTGCCAGCAGCTTATCTCGGTCGAACACTGAAGCTTTCTTT. Amino acids: CASSLSRSNTEAFF. This chain joins TRBV7-2 and TRBJ1-1; D is uncertain. Germline CDR1 SGHTA, CDR2 FQGNSA. This CDR3 region has 14 residues. Trimming took off 2 bases at V and 1 base at J, with 8 bases between the two ends.

The CDR3 region has the DNA TGTGCCATCAGGGGACTAGCGGGGGGCACAGATACGCAGTATTTT. It specifies CAIRGLAGGTDTQYF. The chain has TRBV10-3 and TRBJ2-3; 14 bases line up with TRBD2. The CDR3 is 15 amino acids. Losses at the gene ends were 6 bases for V and 1 base for J; bases not matched to a gene: 0. CDR1 and CDR2 from the germline V gene are ENHRY and SYGVKD.

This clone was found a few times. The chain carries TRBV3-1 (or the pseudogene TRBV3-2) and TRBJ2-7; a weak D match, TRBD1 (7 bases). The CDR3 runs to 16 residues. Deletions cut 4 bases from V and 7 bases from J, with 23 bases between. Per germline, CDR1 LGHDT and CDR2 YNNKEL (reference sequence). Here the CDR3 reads CASSLYRQGLSGEQYF. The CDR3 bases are TGTGCCAGCAGCCTCTACCGACAGGGACTTTCAGGTGAGCAGTACTTC.

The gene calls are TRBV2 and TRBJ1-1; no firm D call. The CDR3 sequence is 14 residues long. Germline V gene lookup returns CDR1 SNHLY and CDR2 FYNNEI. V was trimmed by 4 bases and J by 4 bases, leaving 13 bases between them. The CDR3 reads CASSGSRGATEAFF. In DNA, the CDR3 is TGTGCCAGCAGTGGGAGTAGAGGAGCCACTGAAGCTTTCTTT.

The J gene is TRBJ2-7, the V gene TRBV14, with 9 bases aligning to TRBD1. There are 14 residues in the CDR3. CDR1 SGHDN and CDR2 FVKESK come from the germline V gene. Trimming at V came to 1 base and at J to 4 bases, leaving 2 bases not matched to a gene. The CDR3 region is CASSQGQGGYEQYF. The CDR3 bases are TGTGCCAGCAGCCAAGGACAGGGGGGGTACGAGCAGTACTTC. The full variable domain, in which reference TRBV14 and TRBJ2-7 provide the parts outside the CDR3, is EAGVTQFPSHSVIEKGQTVTLRCDPISGHDNLYWYRRVMGKEIKFLLHFVKESKQDESGMPNNRFLAERTGGTYSTLKVQPAELEDSGVYFCASSQGQGGYEQYFGPGTRLTVT.

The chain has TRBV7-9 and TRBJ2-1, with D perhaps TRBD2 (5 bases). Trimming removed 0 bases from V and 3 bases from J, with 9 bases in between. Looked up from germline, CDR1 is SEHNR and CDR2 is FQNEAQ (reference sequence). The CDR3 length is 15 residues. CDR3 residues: CASSLAWENYNEQFF. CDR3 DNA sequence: TGTGCCAGCAGCTTAGCCTGGGAGAACTACAATGAGCAGTTCTTC.

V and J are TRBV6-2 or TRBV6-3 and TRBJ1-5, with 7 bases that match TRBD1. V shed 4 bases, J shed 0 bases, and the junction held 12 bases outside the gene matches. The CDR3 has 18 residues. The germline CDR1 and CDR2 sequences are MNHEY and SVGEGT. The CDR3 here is CASSWQGTAGNSNQPQHF. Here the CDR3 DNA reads TGTGCCAGCAGTTGGCAAGGGACAGCCGGGAATAGCAATCAGCCCCAGCATTTT.

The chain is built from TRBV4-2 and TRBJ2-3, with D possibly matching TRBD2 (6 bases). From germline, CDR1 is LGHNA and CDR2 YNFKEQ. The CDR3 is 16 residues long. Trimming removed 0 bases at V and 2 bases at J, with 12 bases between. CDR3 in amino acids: CASSQEASGLTDTQYF. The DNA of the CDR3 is TGTGCCAGCAGCCAAGAGGCCAGCGGGCTCACAGATACGCAGTATTTT.

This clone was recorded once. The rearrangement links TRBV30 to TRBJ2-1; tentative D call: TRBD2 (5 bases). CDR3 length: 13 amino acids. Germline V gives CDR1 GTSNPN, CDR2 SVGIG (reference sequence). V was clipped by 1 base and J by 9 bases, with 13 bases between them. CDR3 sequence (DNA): TGTGCCTGGAGTGGGACTCCGGCGGGTGAGCAGTTCTTC. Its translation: CAWSGTPAGEQFF.

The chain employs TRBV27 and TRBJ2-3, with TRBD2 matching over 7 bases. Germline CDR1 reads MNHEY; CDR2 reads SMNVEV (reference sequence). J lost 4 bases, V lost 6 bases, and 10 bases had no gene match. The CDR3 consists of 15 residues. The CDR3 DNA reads TGTGCCAGCAGCCTAGTCACTAGCGCCGCAGATACGCAGTATTTT. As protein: CASSLVTSAADTQYF.

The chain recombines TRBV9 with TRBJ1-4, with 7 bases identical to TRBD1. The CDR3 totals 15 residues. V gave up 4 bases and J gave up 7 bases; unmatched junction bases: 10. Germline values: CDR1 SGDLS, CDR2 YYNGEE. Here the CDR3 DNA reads TGTGCCAGCAGCCCCTTAGGGACAGCCGGTGAAAAACTGTTTTTT. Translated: CASSPLGTAGEKLFF.

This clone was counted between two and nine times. The CDR3 region has the DNA TGTGCCAGCAGCCCCCGACAGGGTGGAGGCTCACCCCTCCACTTT. As protein: CASSPRQGGGSPLHF. The chain recombines TRBV7-2 with TRBJ1-6, with 7 bases matching TRBD1. Germline CDR1 and CDR2: SGHTA and FQGNSA. Trimming at V came to 5 bases and at J to 10 bases, leaving 11 bases not matched to a gene. The CDR3 length is 15 residues.

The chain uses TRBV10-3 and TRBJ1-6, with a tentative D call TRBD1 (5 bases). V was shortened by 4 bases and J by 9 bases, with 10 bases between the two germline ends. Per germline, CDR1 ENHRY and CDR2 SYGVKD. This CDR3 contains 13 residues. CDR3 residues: CAISVGGSSPLHF. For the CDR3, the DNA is TGTGCCATCAGTGTTGGGGGGAGTTCACCCCTCCACTTT.

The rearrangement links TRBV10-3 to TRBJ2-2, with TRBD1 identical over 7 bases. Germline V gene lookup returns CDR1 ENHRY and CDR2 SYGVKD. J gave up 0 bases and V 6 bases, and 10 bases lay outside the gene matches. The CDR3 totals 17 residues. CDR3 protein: CAISPRQGDANTGELFF. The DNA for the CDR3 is TGTGCCATCAGCCCCCGGCAGGGGGACGCGAACACCGGGGAGCTGTTTTTT.

Here the CDR3 DNA reads TGCGCCAGCAGCCAAGTATCAGCAGGAGCGGGGTACACCGGGGAGCTGTTTTTT. Amino acid sequence: CASSQVSAGAGYTGELFF. The genes are TRBV4-1 and TRBJ2-2, with TRBD2 matching over 7 bases. Germline CDR1 is MGHRA and CDR2 is YSYEKL. V was pared by 1 base and J by 3 bases, with 11 bases of the junction left unmatched. CDR3 length equals 18 residues.

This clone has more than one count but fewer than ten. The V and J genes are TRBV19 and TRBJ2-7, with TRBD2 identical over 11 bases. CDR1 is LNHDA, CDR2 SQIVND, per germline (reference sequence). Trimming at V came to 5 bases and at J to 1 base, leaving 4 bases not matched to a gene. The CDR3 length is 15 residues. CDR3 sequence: CASSLGTSGSYEQYF. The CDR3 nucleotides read TGTGCCAGTAGTCTCGGGACTAGCGGTTCCTACGAGCAGTACTTC. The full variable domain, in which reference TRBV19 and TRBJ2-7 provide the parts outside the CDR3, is DGGITQSPKYLFRKEGQNVTLSCEQNLNHDAMYWYRQDPGQGLRLIYYSQIVNDFQKGDIAEGYSVSREKKESFPLTVTSAQKNPTAFYLCASSLGTSGSYEQYFGPGTRLTVT.

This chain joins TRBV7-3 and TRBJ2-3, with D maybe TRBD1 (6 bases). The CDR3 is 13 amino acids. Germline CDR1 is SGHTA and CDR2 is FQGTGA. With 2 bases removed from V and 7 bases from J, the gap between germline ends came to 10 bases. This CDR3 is CASSLADSYTQYF. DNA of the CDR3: TGTGCCAGCAGCTTAGCGGACAGTTATACGCAGTATTTT.